The entry that follows covers one TCR beta chain sequence. This clonotype was detected a few times. The clone's antigen remains unknown. No base qualities exist here, and no much larger clone lies one base off it. This entry is derived from a study of blood T cells in healthy people across ages (dated by TCRdb to between 2014 and 2016). About the investigation overall: Template switching captured roughly one uniquely barcoded TCR beta cDNA molecule per two T cells in model experiments. Using deep sequencing normalized with unique cDNA molecular identifiers, the study measured how TCR beta repertoire diversity changes with age. Four age groups were formed from the donors: young (average approximately 16 years), middle-aged (approximately 40), aged (around 68) and long-lived (about 75). For two donors (one aged 18 to 30 and one aged 80 or older), the study analyzed two additional independent replicas of 1 million unique cDNA reads from the same blood draw.

The donors were 40 or so Caucasian individuals from Russia, aged roughly 6 to 100 years, who were systemically healthy. Each donor gave 8 to 10 milliliters of peripheral blood, collected into EDTA-treated Vacutainer tubes. Ficoll-Paque density-gradient centrifugation was used to isolate PBMCs, with at least 6.5 million per sample. Trizol reagent was used to extract total RNA from the PBMCs, yielding at least 5 micrograms per sample. For every donor, flow cytometry on a PBMC aliquot measured the percentage of naive CD45RAhigh/CD27high T cells. Overall study outcomes, separate from this receptor: The CMV infection status of donors was not known, potentially confounding age-related changes in expanded clonotypes. Observed TCR beta diversity correlated strongly with the percentage of naive T cells measured by flow cytometry. Observed TCR beta diversity per million T cells fell roughly linearly with age, and a significant reduction was already apparent by age about 36. Conclusive comparison of naive and antigen-experienced compartments was prevented by the profiling of bulk unsorted PBMCs. Compared with the aged group, the long-lived group had more naive CD4+ T cells, fewer expanded clones and increased TCR diversity, a pattern suggesting age selection. Total diversity estimates from one million sequenced T cells were considered lower bounds and underestimates.

According to the germline V gene, CDR1 reads LGHNA and CDR2 reads YNFKEQ. Clipping removes 0 bases from V and 5 bases from J, with 6 as the unmatched junction base count. Counted from cysteine to phenylalanine, this CDR3 has 15 amino acids. Just CDR3 DNA is preserved here, 45 bases in frame from base 1. Receptors were amplified or captured by 5' RACE. TCRdb shows the sequencer as Illumina HiSeq 2500. A second PCR of roughly 6 to 11 cycles was run with a J-beta primer mix and a sample-barcoded 5' primer. A template-switch 5' adaptor carrying 12 random nucleotides introduced a unique molecular identifier onto each TCR beta cDNA molecule. Each sample yielded at least 2.5 million CDR3-containing paired-end reads. The Mint cDNA synthesis kit, primed by a TRBC-specific oligonucleotide, was used to synthesize first-strand cDNA from all RNA. Following uracil-DNA glycosylase treatment, all cDNA underwent a first 18-cycle PCR with the universal primers M1SS and BC2_uni_R. In the paper's pipeline: Each sample was normalized by randomly selecting 1 million high-quality reads, each carrying a distinct molecular identifier. Instead of being binned into consensus sequences, reads that shared molecular identifiers were thrown out. CDR3 identification, clonotype clustering and error correction used MiTCR with a Q25 quality threshold and the strictest error-elimination algorithm. A nonparametric unseen species model with Euler transformation was used to estimate lower-bound total TCR beta diversity. TCRdb reanalyzed the raw reads on its own, using fastp at Q25 for trimming and MiXCR for clone calling, and kept in-frame beta chains. Entries that share a CDR3 protein sequence are merged under the most common genes and DNA. What appears here as the V and J calls and clone size reflects TCRdb's work, not the paper's. The sample table holds approximately 780,000 distinct CDR3 sequences, of which about a quarter were seen once. 2.5% to 3.5% of the sample comes from the top ten.

This sample also appeared in a second study, on T cells of mothers and their children. The second study's authors report: Donors were nine systemically healthy Caucasian individuals: three mothers and their six children. cDNA synthesis used all of the extracted RNA, with roughly 1.6 ug of RNA in each 15 ul reaction. Sample barcodes and 2-4 random nucleotides were added via the M1S primer in the second PCR. Over 9 million TCR beta CDR3 reads came from each mother, compared with about 3 million reads from each child. Thymic selection similarly shapes TCR recombination output in related and unrelated pairs, with minor effect from inherited differences. Normalized repertoire overlap in related mother-child pairs was always slightly higher than in unrelated mother-child pairs, but the difference was never significant. No persistent microchimeric T cell clones were found, with a detection sensitivity of approximately 95 clones per million clonotypes. Deep NGS was used in the study to compare the TCR beta repertoires of mothers and children and to look for features that separate related mother-child pairs from unrelated individuals. Mothers averaged roughly 36 +/- 4 years of age and children averaged about 10 +/- 4 years. After adapters were ligated using NEBNext reagents, the libraries underwent 100+100 nt paired-end sequencing on an Illumina HiSeq 2000. Mother and child libraries were prepared a month apart and sequenced in separate runs to prevent cross-contamination. For each donor, between roughly 450,000 and 2,200,000 distinct TCR beta clonotypes were identified. Naive TCR beta clonotypes were estimated from low-frequency clonotypes matched to each donor's FACS-determined naive share, without sorting.

The material sequenced was blood. The sequence was obtained from a boy younger than 18 in good health. The chain is encoded by TRBV4-2 joined to TRBJ2-5, and 7 junction bases match TRBD2. The nucleotide sequence reads TGTGCCAGCAGCCAAGAGGTGACTAGCTGGGAGACCCAGTACTTC. This sequence encodes CASSQEVTSWETQYF.